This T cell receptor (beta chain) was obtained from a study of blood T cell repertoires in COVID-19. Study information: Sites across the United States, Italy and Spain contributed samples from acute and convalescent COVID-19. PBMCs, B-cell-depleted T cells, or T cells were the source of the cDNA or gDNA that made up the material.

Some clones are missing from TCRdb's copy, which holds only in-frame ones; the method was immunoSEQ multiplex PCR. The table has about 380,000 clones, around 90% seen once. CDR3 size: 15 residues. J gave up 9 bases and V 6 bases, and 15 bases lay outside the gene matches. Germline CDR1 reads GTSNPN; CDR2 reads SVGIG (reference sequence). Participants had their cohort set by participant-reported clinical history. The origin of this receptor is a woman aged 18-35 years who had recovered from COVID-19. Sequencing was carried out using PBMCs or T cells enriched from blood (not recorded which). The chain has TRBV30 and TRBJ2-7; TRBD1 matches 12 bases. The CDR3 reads CACRIHGTGGAGQYF. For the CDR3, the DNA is TGTGCCTGCAGGATACACGGGACAGGGGGCGCGGGGCAGTACTTC.